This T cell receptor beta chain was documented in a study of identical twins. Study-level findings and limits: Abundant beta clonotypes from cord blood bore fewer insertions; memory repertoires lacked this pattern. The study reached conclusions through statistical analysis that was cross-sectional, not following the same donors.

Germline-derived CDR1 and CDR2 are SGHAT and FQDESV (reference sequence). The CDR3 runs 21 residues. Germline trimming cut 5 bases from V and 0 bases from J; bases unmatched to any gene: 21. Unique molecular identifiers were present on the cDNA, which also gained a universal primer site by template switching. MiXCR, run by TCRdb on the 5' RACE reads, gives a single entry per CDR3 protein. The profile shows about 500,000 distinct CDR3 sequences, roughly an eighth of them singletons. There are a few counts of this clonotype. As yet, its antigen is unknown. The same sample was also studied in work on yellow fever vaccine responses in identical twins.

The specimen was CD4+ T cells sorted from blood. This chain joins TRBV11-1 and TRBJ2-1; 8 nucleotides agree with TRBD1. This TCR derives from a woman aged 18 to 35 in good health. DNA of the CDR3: TGTGCCAGCAGCCGTCCCCTCTTACGGGACAGGTTCCCTAGCTCCTACAATGAGCAGTTCTTC. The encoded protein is CASSRPLLRDRFPSSYNEQFF.